A selection of T cell receptor beta chains follows, all from one sample in a study of graft-versus-host responses after intestinal transplantation. Their antigens are not known. Here immunoSEQ multiplex PCR was the method, and the copy in TCRdb shows in-frame clones only, minus some. The sample records more than 70,000 clones, approximately 82% being singletons. Sample: unstimulated CD4+ T cells sorted from spleen or lymph node cells, taken before intestinal transplant. These receptors all stem from a human donor who received an intestinal transplant. Both conserved end residues are part of each CDR3. The order of the fields is J gene, clone size, V gene, D gene, CDR3 protein, CDR3 DNA. A D gene is named only where the DNA matches it firmly. Clone size is shown for a subset of rows, as once, few, many or a class of expanded clone.

TRBJ2-6,.,TRBV7-3,.,CASSLGPPGAGANVLTF,TGTGCCAGCAGCTTAGGGCCCCCAGGGGCTGGGGCCAACGTCCTGACTTTC
TRBJ2-2,.,TRBV9,.,CASSVATAGGGELFF,TGTGCCAGCAGCGTAGCTACCGCGGGCGGCGGGGAGCTGTTTTTT
TRBJ1-3,.,TRBV2,.,CASRPGRATAHTIYF,TGTGCCAGCAGGCCGGGGAGGGCGACGGCTCACACCATATATTTT
TRBJ2-7,.,TRBV5-1,.,CASSLAARLGEQYF,TGCGCCAGCAGCTTGGCCGCCAGACTAGGCGAGCAGTACTTC
TRBJ2-1,.,TRBV6-5,TRBD2,CASSYKRGGYNEQFF,TGTGCCAGCAGTTACAAGCGGGGGGGATACAATGAGCAGTTCTTC
TRBJ1-1,.,TRBV6-1,TRBD1,CASSHPGTANTEAFF,TGTGCCAGCAGTCATCCCGGGACAGCGAACACTGAAGCTTTCTTT
TRBJ2-5,.,TRBV10-2,.,CASSRGRPTVETQYF,TGCGCCAGCAGTAGAGGGAGGCCGACTGTAGAGACCCAGTACTTC
TRBJ1-6,.,TRBV6-5,TRBD1,CASSYRQGNSPLHF,TGTGCCAGCAGTTATAGACAGGGGAATTCACCCCTCCACTTT
TRBJ1-1,once,TRBV4-2,.,CASSQDGGHTEAFF,TGTGCCAGCAGCCAAGATGGGGGCCACACTGAAGCTTTCTTT
TRBJ2-5,few,TRBV4-2,.,CASSQGVALETQYF,TGTGCCAGCAGCCAAGGGGTAGCCTTGGAGACCCAGTACTTC
TRBJ2-5,few,TRBV15,.,CATNQGGSETQYF,TGTGCCACCAACCAGGGGGGCTCAGAGACCCAGTACTTC
TRBJ2-1,.,TRBV28,TRBD2,CASSSSGAFYNEQFF,TGTGCCAGCAGTTCGAGCGGGGCCTTCTACAATGAGCAGTTCTTC
TRBJ2-5,.,TRBV2,TRBD2,CASARGAGETQYF,TGTGCCAGCGCGCGGGGGGCAGGGGAGACCCAGTACTTC
TRBJ2-5,many,TRBV7-3,.,CASSLGAGVETQYF,TGTGCCAGCAGCCTTGGGGCAGGGGTTGAGACCCAGTACTTC
TRBJ1-1,.,TRBV28,.,CASTGTSNTEAFF,TGTGCCAGCACTGGGACATCGAACACTGAAGCTTTCTTT
TRBJ2-2,.,TRBV12-5,.,CASALGGSTAGELFF,TGTGCTAGTGCCCTCGGGGGTAGCACCGCCGGGGAGCTGTTTTTT
TRBJ2-7,.,TRBV19,TRBD1,CASSRGDRENEQYF,TGTGCCAGTAGTAGGGGGGACAGGGAGAACGAGCAGTACTTC
TRBJ2-5,.,TRBV2,.,CASSEGLESDF,TGTGCCAGCAGTGAAGGGTTAGAAAGTGACTTC
TRBJ2-2,.,TRBV5-4,.,CASKPSWGRGTGELFF,TGTGCCAGCAAGCCATCCTGGGGGCGCGGCACCGGGGAGCTGTTTTTT
TRBJ1-1,.,TRBV10-3,TRBD1,CAISGTGDTEAFF,TGTGCCATCAGCGGGACAGGGGACACTGAAGCTTTCTTT
TRBJ1-4,.,TRBV5-1,TRBD1,CASSPGTDRAEKLFF,TGCGCCAGCAGCCCTGGTACGGACAGGGCCGAAAAACTGTTTTTT
TRBJ2-5,.,TRBV10-1,TRBD2,CASSRLAGYQETQYF,TGCGCCAGCAGTCGGCTAGCGGGGTACCAAGAGACCCAGTACTTC
TRBJ2-7,few,TRBV29-1,TRBD2,CSARTSGGPYEQYF,TGCAGCGCCAGGACTAGCGGAGGACCCTACGAGCAGTACTTC
TRBJ1-6,once,TRBV5-1,.,CASSPFRGFSENSPLHF,TGCGCCAGCAGCCCCTTCCGGGGGTTCTCAGAAAATTCACCCCTCCACTTT
TRBJ2-1,.,TRBV5-1,.,CASSQVAEVYNEQFF,TGCGCCAGCAGTCAGGTAGCGGAAGTCTACAATGAGCAGTTCTTC
TRBJ2-7,once,TRBV27,TRBD2,CASSSGTSGRSSYEQYF,TGTGCCAGCAGTTCCGGGACTAGCGGGAGGAGCTCCTACGAGCAGTACTTC